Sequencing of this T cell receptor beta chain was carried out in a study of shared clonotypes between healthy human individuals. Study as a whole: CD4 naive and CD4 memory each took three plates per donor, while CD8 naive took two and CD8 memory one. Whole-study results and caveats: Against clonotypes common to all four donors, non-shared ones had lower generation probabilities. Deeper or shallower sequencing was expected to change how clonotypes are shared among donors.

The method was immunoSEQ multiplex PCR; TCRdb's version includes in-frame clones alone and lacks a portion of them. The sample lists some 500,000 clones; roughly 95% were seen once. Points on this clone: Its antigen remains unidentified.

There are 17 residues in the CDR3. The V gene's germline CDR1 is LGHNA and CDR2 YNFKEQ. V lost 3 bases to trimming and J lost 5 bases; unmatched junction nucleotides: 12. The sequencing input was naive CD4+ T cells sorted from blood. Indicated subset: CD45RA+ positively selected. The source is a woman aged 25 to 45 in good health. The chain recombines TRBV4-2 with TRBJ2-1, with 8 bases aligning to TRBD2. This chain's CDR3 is CASSQRGESGSNNEQFF. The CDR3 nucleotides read TGTGCCAGCAGCCAGCGGGGAGAGAGCGGGAGCAACAATGAGCAGTTCTTC.